Below are 7 T cell receptor beta chains sequenced from a single sample in a study of CD8+CD57+ T cells in acquired aplastic anemia. The use of genomic DNA as template underpinned the TCR beta VDJ and CDR3 profiling. TCRdb passed the reads through MiXCR, listing each CDR3 protein once. The sample lists 400,000 to 450,000 distinct CDR3 sequences; roughly 64% were seen once. Sequenced material: sorted CD4+, CD8+, or CD8+CD57+ T cells (not recorded which) from PBMCs. The receptors originated from a human donor in good health, serving as a control.

The CDR3 coding sequence is TGTGCCAGCATTGATTCTAGCGGGAACACAGATACGCAGTATTTT. Translating gives CASIDSSGNTDTQYF. The V and J genes are TRBV4-2 and TRBJ2-3; TRBD2 aligns across 9 bases. CDR1 is LGHNA, CDR2 YNFKEQ, per germline. This CDR3 is 15 amino acids long. V was clipped by 7 bases and J by 2 bases; unmatched bases: 7.

This clonotype has ten or more counts. The chain uses TRBV5-8 and TRBJ1-1, with TRBD1 as a possible D gene (6 bases). The V gene lost 5 bases and the J gene lost 1 base, with 15 bases spanning the gap. Germline V CDR1 and CDR2: SGHTS, YDEGEE. This CDR3 contains 15 residues. Written as DNA, the CDR3 is TGTGCCAGCAGTACAGGGTCGCTTTCGAACACTGAAGCTTTCTTT. Translated: CASSTGSLSNTEAFF.

About this clonotype: The conserved phenylalanine or tryptophan normally closing the CDR3 is absent here, so this likely arose from a read error. No DNA is shown, since the ends of the CDR3 on it are uncertain; the CDR3 is the one TCRdb lists. The chain uses TRBV19 and TRBJ2-1. The CDR3 is 15 amino acids in total, end residues counted. Per the germline V gene, CDR1 is LNHDA and CDR2 is SQIVND (reference sequence). CDR3 loop: CASSISGSGSTIYFV.

In this sample, this clonotype turned up many times. The chain combines TRBV6-2 or TRBV6-3 with TRBJ2-7; D possibly corresponds to TRBD2 (5 bases). V shed 9 bases and J shed 3 bases, with 12 bases lying between them. This CDR3 comprises 12 residues. In germline, CDR1 is MNHEY, CDR2 SVGEGT. The chain's CDR3 is CASSGFIYEQYF. DNA of the CDR3: TGTGCCAGTTCGGGATTTATCTACGAGCAGTACTTC.

This clonotype was seen only a few times. This may come from a read error, since a much larger clone is one base off. This chain uses TRBV30 with TRBJ2-1; D ambiguous. Between the trimmed V and J ends, which lost 3 bases and 10 bases, there was a span of 10 bases. CDR3 length equals 11 residues. The germline V gene has CDR1 GTSNPN and CDR2 SVGIG (reference sequence). In nucleotides, the CDR3 is TGTGCCTGGAGCCAGGCGTACGAGCAGTTCTTC. It translates to CAWSQAYEQFF. The variable domain in full, with the rest retrieved from reference TRBV30 and TRBJ2-1, is SQTIHQWPATLVQPVGSPLSLECTVEGTSNPNLYWYRQAAGRGLQLLFYSVGIGQISSEVPQNLSASRPQDRQFILSSKKLLLSDSGFYLCAWSQAYEQFFGPGTRLTVL.

This chain joins TRBV9 and TRBJ2-7, with no clear D. The CDR3 contains 15 residues. The V end was cut by 6 bases, the J end by 10 bases, with 26 bases between. CDR1 and CDR2 from the germline V gene are SGDLS and YYNGEE. The CDR3, as DNA: TGTGCCAGCAACCAAGGCAGCCATAATTCACCCCTCCAGTACTTC. Its protein product is CASNQGSHNSPLQYF.

The sample holds many counts of this clonotype. The V gene is TRBV6-2 or TRBV6-3, the J gene TRBJ1-6; D unresolved. Trimming took 5 bases from V and 10 from J, leaving 21 bases between them. Per germline, CDR1 MNHEY and CDR2 SVGEGT. The CDR3 sequence is 16 residues long. CDR3 sequence reads: CASSTTTPGEGSPLHF. CDR3 coding DNA: TGTGCCAGCAGTACCACCACCCCCGGGGAGGGATCACCCCTCCACTTT.